The 21 T cell receptor beta chains below all came from one sample that was sequenced in a study of blood T cell repertoires in COVID-19. Method: immunoSEQ multiplex PCR; TCRdb's copy keeps in-frame clones and lacks some. The sample contains 80,000 to 100,000 clones, 80% of which appear only once. The sequencing sample was made of peripheral blood. The receptor source for this set is a man between 45 and 60 years old who had recovered from COVID-19.

This clone was detected only a few times. This chain uses TRBV15 with TRBJ2-4, with TRBD1 matching over 7 bases. The V gene end was trimmed by 1 base and the J gene end by 7 bases; junction bases not matched to a gene: 13. Germline V gives CDR1 LNHNV, CDR2 YYDKDF (reference sequence). This CDR3 has 17 residues. The CDR3 DNA follows: TGTGCCACCAGCAGAGTTAGCCCCGGACAGGAGGTTAACATTCAGTACTTC. Protein: CATSRVSPGQEVNIQYF. Supplemented by reference TRBV15 and TRBJ2-4, the full variable domain reads DAMVIQNPRYQVTQFGKPVTLSCSQTLNHNVMYWYQQKSSQAPKLLFHYYDKDFNNEADTPDNFQSRRPNTSFCFLDIRSPGLGDTAMYLCATSRVSPGQEVNIQYFGAGTRLSVL.

V and J are TRBV21-1 and TRBJ2-3; TRBD2 is taken as the D call from the table, unchecked against the DNA. TRBV21-1 is annotated as a pseudogene. This CDR3 has 21 amino acids. CDR3 sequence: CASSKNVGPGLTSLLTDTQYF. The CDR3 DNA reads as TGTGCCAGCAGCAAAAATGTTGGTCCCGGTTTGACTAGCCTGCTCACAGATACGCAGTATTTT.

The rearrangement uses TRBV6-5 and TRBJ2-7; D gene ambiguous. V shed 6 bases and J shed 4 bases, with 13 bases lying between them. The CDR3 loop spans 13 amino acids. The germline gives CDR1 MNHEY, CDR2 SVGAGI. CDR3: CASRVTPRYEQYF. The CDR3 DNA sequence: TGTGCCAGCAGGGTGACACCAAGATACGAGCAGTACTTC.

The chain employs TRBV12-3 or TRBV12-4 and TRBJ2-5; D gene ambiguous. The CDR3 has 11 amino acids. V was cut by 3 bases and J by 4 bases, with 3 bases left in between. The CDR3 reads CASSFRETQYF. CDR3 DNA sequence: TGTGCCAGCAGTTTTCGAGAGACCCAGTACTTC.

The CDR3 DNA reads TGTGCCAGCAGTTTTCCGGGAGGACGCACAGATACGCAGTATTTT. Translation gives CASSFPGGRTDTQYF. The chain couples TRBV28 to TRBJ2-3; 7 bases are a match to TRBD2. The CDR3 length is 15 residues. With 3 bases clipped from V and 1 base from J, the junction kept 4 bases outside the gene matches. Looked up from germline, CDR1 is MDHEN and CDR2 is SYDVKM. Using reference TRBV28 and TRBJ2-3 for the parts outside the CDR3, the full variable domain is DVKVTQSSRYLVKRTGEKVFLECVQDMDHENMFWYRQDPGLGLRLIYFSYDVKMKEKGDIPEGYSVSREKKERFSLILESASTNQTSMYLCASSFPGGRTDTQYFGPGTRLTVL.

The rearrangement uses TRBV7-2 and TRBJ2-5; no clear D gene. The CDR3 sequence is 13 residues long. Germline assignment: CDR1 SGHTA and CDR2 FQGNSA. Trimming left V 4 bases short and J 0 bases short, with 6 bases between. The CDR3 here is CASSSLYQETQYF. The CDR3 coding sequence is TGTGCCAGCAGCTCGTTATACCAAGAGACCCAGTACTTC.

This clone was detected once. The chain couples TRBV7-2 to TRBJ1-3; D not resolved. This CDR3 is built from 15 residues. The germline V and J ends were trimmed by 5 bases and 2 bases, with 13 bases remaining between them. CDR1 and CDR2 (germline): SGHTA, FQGNSA. CDR3 protein: CASSPLTRAGNTIYF. CDR3 DNA sequence: TGTGCCAGCAGCCCCCTGACGAGGGCTGGAAACACCATATATTTT.

This clone was seen a handful of times. The chain employs TRBV6-5 and TRBJ1-4; possibly TRBD1 for D (6 bases). The V gene's germline CDR1 is MNHEY and CDR2 SVGAGI. Between the trimmed V and J ends, which lost 8 bases and 5 bases, there was a span of 12 bases. This CDR3 region has 13 residues. The DNA for the CDR3 is TGTGCCAGCCGAGGACAGAAAAATGAAAAACTGTTTTTT. Amino acids: CASRGQKNEKLFF.

The chain links TRBV24-1 to TRBJ2-3; D possibly corresponds to TRBD2 (5 bases). The V gene lost 1 base and the J gene lost 3 bases, with 13 bases spanning the gap. Per the germline V gene, CDR1 is KGHDR and CDR2 is SFDVKD. The CDR3 loop spans 16 amino acids. CDR3 protein: CATSDFRGLGTDTQYF. The CDR3 DNA sequence: TGTGCCACCAGTGATTTTCGGGGTCTCGGGACAGATACGCAGTATTTT.

This clone was counted a single time. The chain employs TRBV12-5 and TRBJ2-7; D unclear. In germline, CDR1 is LGHNT, CDR2 FRNRAP. Trimming left V 6 bases short and J 6 bases short, with 12 bases between. This CDR3 comprises 12 residues. The CDR3 DNA reads TGTGCTAGTGGCCTTGAGGTAGGCGAGCAGTACTTC. This gives the protein CASGLEVGEQYF.

This chain joins TRBV7-8 and TRBJ2-5; TRBD2 aligns across 10 bases. V lost 5 bases, J lost 4 bases, and 10 bases stayed unmatched. This CDR3 comprises 16 residues. The germline gives CDR1 SGHVS, CDR2 FQNEAQ. CDR3 loop: CASSPWVAGGGETQYF. The CDR3 bases are TGTGCCAGCAGCCCCTGGGTAGCGGGAGGAGGAGAGACCCAGTACTTC.

The chain employs TRBV27 and TRBJ2-1; TRBD1 might be the D (5 bases). Looked up from germline, CDR1 is MNHEY and CDR2 is SMNVEV (reference sequence). Trimming pared 5 bases from V and 0 bases from J, leaving 14 bases between. This CDR3 contains 16 residues. CDR3 in DNA: TGTGCCAGCAGTCTCCTTTCTAGGGGCTCCTACAATGAGCAGTTCTTC. Residues: CASSLLSRGSYNEQFF.

This clone was observed a single time. The J gene is TRBJ2-7, the V gene TRBV13; 8 bases map to TRBD1. In germline, CDR1 is PRHDT, CDR2 FYEKMQ (reference sequence). This CDR3 region has 15 residues. The ends lost 5 bases at V and 1 base at J; junction bases unmatched: 7. Here the CDR3 reads CASSRDRTPSYEQYF. The CDR3 region has the DNA TGTGCCAGCAGCCGGGACAGGACTCCGTCCTACGAGCAGTACTTC. Based on the CDR3 plus reference TRBV13 and TRBJ2-7, the full variable domain is AAGVIQSPRHLIKEKRETATLKCYPIPRHDTVYWYQQGPGQDPQFLISFYEKMQSDKGSIPDRFSAQQFSDYHSELNMSSLELGDSALYFCASSRDRTPSYEQYFGPGTRLTVT.

J is TRBJ1-5 and V is TRBV27; D perhaps matches TRBD1 (6 bases). The CDR3 length is 14 residues. Deletions cut 4 bases from V and 4 bases from J, with 11 bases between. Germline CDR1 is MNHEY and CDR2 is SMNVEV (reference sequence). For the CDR3, the DNA is TGTGCCAGCAGTTCTTCCGGGACAAATCAGCCCCAGCATTTT. As protein: CASSSSGTNQPQHF.

The V and J genes are TRBV12-3 or TRBV12-4 and TRBJ2-3; 10 nucleotides align to TRBD2. Unmatched junction bases numbered 3, after V lost 6 bases and J lost 6 bases. This CDR3 is built from 13 residues. CDR3 DNA sequence: TGTGCCAGCAGGCTAGCGGGGGTGGATACGCAGTATTTT. It yields the protein CASRLAGVDTQYF.

This chain uses TRBV7-3 with TRBJ2-1; 12 bases map to TRBD2. Trimming removed 5 bases from V and 8 bases from J; junction bases left unmatched: 10. Germline assignment: CDR1 SGHTA and CDR2 FQGTGA. The CDR3 contains 16 residues. CDR3 sequence: CASSPRGLAGRDEQFF. DNA of the CDR3: TGTGCCAGCAGCCCCAGGGGACTAGCGGGTCGGGATGAGCAGTTCTTC.

V and J are TRBV29-1 and TRBJ2-1, with D maybe TRBD1 (6 bases). The CDR3 sequence is 11 residues long. Trimming took 8 bases from V and 9 from J, leaving 14 bases between them. Looked up from germline, CDR1 is SQVTM and CDR2 is ANQGSEA. The CDR3 region is CSPYREFEQFF. The CDR3 nucleotides read TGCAGCCCTTACAGGGAATTTGAGCAGTTCTTC.

J is TRBJ1-5 and V is TRBV21-1; the table's D gene call, TRBD1, was not cross checked with the DNA. TRBV21-1 is labeled a pseudogene. This CDR3 has 15 residues. Here the CDR3 reads CASSQRSGDNQPQHF. The DNA for the CDR3 is TGTGCCAGCAGCCAAAGGTCAGGGGACAATCAGCCCCAGCATTTT.

By proportion, this clone is medium-sized. This chain joins TRBV19 and TRBJ2-1, with 11 bases lining up with TRBD2. Germline CDR1 LNHDA, CDR2 SQIVND (reference sequence). Trimming removed 4 bases from V and 8 bases from J; junction bases left unmatched: 7. The CDR3 is 15 residues long. CDR3 sequence (DNA): TGTGCCAGTAGTAAAACTAGCGGGAGTTTCGATGAGCAGTTCTTC. It encodes CASSKTSGSFDEQFF.

This sequence joins TRBV5-1 and TRBJ2-3; 12 bases line up with TRBD2. Trimming took 2 bases from V and 1 from J; bases not matched to a gene: 20. CDR3 length equals 22 residues. CDR1 is SGHRS, CDR2 YFSETQ, per germline. The CDR3 region is CASSLRGFSSGGATVGTDTQYF. The CDR3, as DNA: TGCGCCAGCAGCTTAAGGGGCTTTTCTAGCGGGGGGGCCACGGTTGGCACAGATACGCAGTATTTT.

This rearrangement joins TRBV20-1 to TRBJ1-1; tentative D call: TRBD1 (6 bases). The V end was cut by 3 bases, the J end by 4 bases, with 15 bases between. The germline V gene has CDR1 DFQATT and CDR2 SNEGSKA (reference sequence). The CDR3 length is 14 residues. CDR3 DNA sequence: TGCAGTGCTAGTCGGGCAGGGGTGTTCACTGAAGCTTTCTTT. Translated: CSASRAGVFTEAFF.